This TCR beta chain was identified during a study of molecular identifiers for immune sequencing clone quantification. TCRdb independently ran MiXCR on the PCR reads; one entry per CDR3 protein. The data show 55,000 to 75,000 distinct CDR3 sequences, about 18% seen once. The specimen sequenced was naive CD8+ T cells from blood, with Jurkat cell RNA spiked in. This sample's subset: FACS-sorted CD8+CD4-CCR7+CD45RA+ naive T cells. The TCR originated in a human donor in good health. Some libraries in this study had Jurkat cell RNA spiked in.

For the CDR3, the DNA is TGTGCCAGCAGCCCAAGGTACTCTGGGGCCAACGTCCTGACTTTC. It codes for CASSPRYSGANVLTF. The chain combines TRBV7-9 with TRBJ2-6, with D hard to call. CDR1 and CDR2 from the germline V gene are SEHNR and FQNEAQ (reference sequence). This CDR3 has 15 residues. V gave up 5 bases and J gave up 0 bases, with 8 bases separating them.